The T cell receptor beta chain described here comes from a study of blood T cell repertoires in COVID-19. Study details: The United States, Italy and Spain provided the acute and convalescent COVID-19 samples. From T cells, B-cell-depleted T cells, or PBMCs came the material, which was cDNA or gDNA.

Germline V gives CDR1 MDHEN, CDR2 SYDVKM. The J segment lost 3 bases and the V segment lost 3 bases, leaving 7 bases of the junction unmatched. The CDR3 contains 16 residues. As originally analysed: How many nucleated cells were present was estimated from reference gene primer amplification. Clones were sequenced by immunoSEQ multiplex PCR, and TCRdb holds only the in-frame ones, with some missing. The V and J calls and clone size come from that table; D and trimming were worked out from the DNA. The sample contains 270,000 or so clones, about 89% of which appear only once. Sequencing used peripheral blood. This TCR derives from a man aged 35 to 55 with active or convalescent COVID-19. The chain combines TRBV28 with TRBJ2-5; 10 bases map to TRBD1. CDR3: CASSFRPGTGEETQYF. CDR3 bases: TGTGCCAGCAGTTTTCGACCCGGGACAGGGGAAGAGACCCAGTACTTC.